This note documents a single T cell receptor beta chain sequence. The sample originates from a study of cytomegalovirus exposure and HLA in healthy donors. The germline V gene has CDR1 KGHSH and CDR2 LQKENI. V shed 4 bases and J 8 bases; nucleotides not matched to a gene: 12. This CDR3 contains 17 residues. PCR was performed using 60 Vbeta and 13 Jbeta primers. Some clones are missing from TCRdb's copy, which holds only in-frame ones; the method was immunoSEQ multiplex PCR. In the table there are about 64,000 clones, around four fifths of which are singletons. The specimen was PBMCs. The rearrangement uses TRBV18 and TRBJ2-1, with 12 bases fitting TRBD2. This TCR derives from a male donor in good health and CMV-seropositive. The DNA of the CDR3 is TGTGCCAGCTCACGATTTCCTAGCGGGGGGGCGGTGGATGAGCAGTTCTTC. This gives the protein CASSRFPSGGAVDEQFF. Complete variable domain (other parts from reference TRBV18 and TRBJ2-1): NAGVMQNPRHLVRRRGQEARLRCSPMKGHSHVYWYRQLPEEGLKFMVYLQKENIIDESGMPKERFSAEFPKEGPSILRIQQVVRGDSAAYFCASSRFPSGGAVDEQFFGPGTRLTVL.